This paragraph reports one T cell receptor (beta chain). The target antigen is unknown. Full-length variable regions came from constant-region reverse primers plus semi-nested Nested Universal Primer A PCR. Each CDR3 protein is one row after TCRdb ran MiXCR on the 5' RACE reads. The data show fewer than 65,000 distinct CDR3 sequences, with 20% to 25% seen just once and 2.5% to 4% held by the top ten. General observations from the study: The TCR gene usage of tumor memory CD4+ T cells clustered together with blood and lymph node memory CD4+ cells and with lymph node naive CD4+ cells. Tumor Treg TCRs overlapped most with tumor naive CD4+ cells. Whole repertoires were not studied in the larger cohort, only one V-J beta rearrangement.

Cells sorted as Tregs were CD4+, CD25+ and CD127-/low. This receptor was obtained from a female donor with breast cancer. The sample comprised tumor-infiltrating Tregs sorted from the breast tumor.

DNA of the CDR3: TGTGCCAGCAGCACCTACTTCGGCAGTGAAAAACTGTTTTTT. It translates to CASSTYFGSEKLFF. The rearrangement joins TRBV5-6 to TRBJ1-4, with D hard to call. Trimming took 4 bases from V and 7 from J, leaving 14 bases between them. CDR1 is SGHDT and CDR2 is YYEEEE in the germline V gene. The CDR3 runs 14 residues.